The rows below give T cell receptor beta chains drawn from one sample of a study of control samples from healthy donors and cancer patients. Data came from immunoSEQ multiplex PCR; TCRdb stores just in-frame clones and leaves some out. The table records about 150,000 clones, about 93% of them present only once. The specimen was blood. Every receptor here comes from a man aged 45-65 years in good health. Each CDR3 is given with its conserved first and last residue. D genes are given only for firm matches. A row's size may be missing; if present it is once, few, many or a size class.

>TRBD1|TRBV14|TRBJ2-2|.
TGTGCCAGCAGCCGCCTACAGGGGGCCGTCGGGGAGCTGTTTTTT
CASSRLQGAVGELFF
>.|TRBV30|TRBJ2-5|few
TGTGCCTGGAAAGGGGAGGAGACCCAGTACTTC
CAWKGEETQYF
>TRBD1|TRBV24-1|TRBJ1-5|.
TGTGCCACCAGTGATGGGGGACAGGGAATCACTCAGCCCCAGCATTTT
CATSDGGQGITQPQHF
>TRBD1|TRBV4-1|TRBJ1-3|.
TGCGCCAGCAGCCAGAAACGAGACAGGGGTTCTGGAAACACCATATATTTT
CASSQKRDRGSGNTIYF
>TRBD2|TRBV28|TRBJ2-7|.
TGTGCCAGCAGTCGCAGACTAGCGGGAGGCTTGGCGCAGTACTTC
CASSRRLAGGLAQYF
>.|TRBV7-3|TRBJ2-5|.
TGTGCCAGCAGCTTAAGTCAGGGGGGCCGAGAGACCCAGTACTTC
CASSLSQGGRETQYF
>.|TRBV18|TRBJ1-1|.
TGTGCCAGCTCACAGGGAATGAACACTGAAGCTTTCTTT
CASSQGMNTEAFF
>TRBD2|TRBV5-1|TRBJ2-1|.
TGCGCCAGCAGCGTCATGGCCGGGAGGGCCGGTGAGCAGTTCTTC
CASSVMAGRAGEQFF
>.|TRBV30|TRBJ1-1|.
TGTGCCTGCATACCAGAGAGGCAGGCTTTCTTT
CACIPERQAFF
>.|TRBV5-6|TRBJ2-5|.
TGTGCCAGCAGCTTGGAAAGACAGGAGTACCAAGAGACCCAGTACTTC
CASSLERQEYQETQYF
>.|TRBV19|TRBJ1-1|.
TGTGCCAGTAGTATCGCCCAGGACGCTGAAGCTTTCTTT
CASSIAQDAEAFF
>.|TRBV28|TRBJ1-5|.
TGTGCCAGCAGTCTCCCTTTGGGGGGCAAACAGCCCCAGCATTTT
CASSLPLGGKQPQHF
>.|TRBV5-1|TRBJ1-1|.
TGCGCCAGCAGCTTGGACCCACTGAACACTGAAGCTTTCTTT
CASSLDPLNTEAFF
>.|TRBV18|TRBJ1-2|.
TGTGCCAGCTCACCACATCCAGCAACCTATGGCTACACCTTC
CASSPHPATYGYTF
>TRBD1|TRBV6-5|TRBJ2-7|.
TGTGCCAGCAGCGCAGGGGGCAGCCTCTACGAGCAGTACTTC
CASSAGGSLYEQYF
>TRBD2|TRBV6-5|TRBJ2-3|.
TGTGCCAGCAGCAGGACTAGCGGCTACACAGATACGCAGTATTTT
CASSRTSGYTDTQYF
>.|TRBV4-1|TRBJ2-7|.
TGCGCCAGCAGCCGCGTACCTTGGGGTTCCGAGCAGTACTTC
CASSRVPWGSEQYF
>TRBD1|TRBV18|TRBJ1-5|.
TGTGCCAGCTCACCGGGACAGGGGGACAATCAGCCCCAGCATTTT
CASSPGQGDNQPQHF
>.|TRBV18|TRBJ1-2|.
TGTGCCAGCTCACCGGGGACTCTCCTGGACTATGGCTACACCTTC
CASSPGTLLDYGYTF
>.|TRBV29-1|TRBJ2-7|.
TGCAGCGTTGATGGTAGGGGGAACGAGCAGTACTTC
CSVDGRGNEQYF
>TRBD2|TRBV4-2|TRBJ2-1|.
TGTGCCAGCAGCCAACTAGCGGGAGGCGGTGAGCAGTTCTTC
CASSQLAGGGEQFF
>TRBD1|TRBV13|TRBJ1-6|.
TGTGCCAGCAGCGAGGGACAGGGTGGTTCACCCCTCCACTTT
CASSEGQGGSPLHF
>.|TRBV24-1|TRBJ1-2|once
TGTGCCACCAGTGATTTGCATGGGCAGAACTATGGCTACACCTTC
CATSDLHGQNYGYTF
>.|TRBV10-3|TRBJ2-1|.
TGCGAAATAGGGTTGTGTGCGGACTTCTCCTACAATGAGCAGTTCTTC
CEIGLCADFSYNEQFF
>.|TRBV3-1/TRBV3-2|TRBJ1-5|.
TGTGCCAGCAGCCATATTGGAGGTCAGCCCCAGCATTTT
CASSHIGGQPQHF
>.|TRBV5-1|TRBJ2-5|.
TGCGCCAGCAGCTTGGAGGTAGAGACCCAGTACTTC
CASSLEVETQYF
>.|TRBV6-2/TRBV6-3|TRBJ1-2|.
TGTGCCAGCAGTTACTCCGACAGCCCTGGCTACACCTTC
CASSYSDSPGYTF
>TRBD1|TRBV29-1|TRBJ1-5|.
TGCAGCGTTGTAACGACAGGGACTAACAATCAGCCCCAGCATTTT
CSVVTTGTNNQPQHF
>TRBD2|TRBV19|TRBJ2-3|.
TGTGCCAGTACCCTAGGGGCGGGAGGTGGCACAGATACGCAGTATTTT
CASTLGAGGGTDTQYF
>.|TRBV25-1|TRBJ2-7|once
TGTGCCAGCAGTGAGGATCGAGGGATTGACTACGAGCAGTACTTC
CASSEDRGIDYEQYF
>.|TRBV3-1/TRBV3-2|TRBJ1-2|.
TGTGCCAGCAGCCACAGGGGTAACAACTATGGCTACACCTTC
CASSHRGNNYGYTF
>.|TRBV12-3/TRBV12-4|TRBJ2-3|.
TGTGCCACCAAAGAACAGGGAACAGATACGCAGTATTTT
CATKEQGTDTQYF
>.|TRBV5-1|TRBJ2-5|.
TGCGCCAGCAGCTTCCCAGGGGAGACCCAGTACTTC
CASSFPGETQYF
>TRBD1|TRBV30|TRBJ1-1|once
TGTGCCTGTAAACCTGCCGGGACAGCGAACACTGAAGCTTTCTTT
CACKPAGTANTEAFF
>TRBD2|TRBV11-3|TRBJ2-1|.
TGTGCCAGCAGCTTAGGACTAGCGGAGAATGAGCAGTTCTTC
CASSLGLAENEQFF
>.|TRBV12-3/TRBV12-4|TRBJ2-7|.
TGTGCCAGCAGCCGCGCCGGGGTCGAGCAGTACTTC
CASSRAGVEQYF
>.|TRBV7-9|TRBJ2-7|.
TGTGCCAGCAGCTCGACAAGTGTCGGAGGAGAGTTCGAGCAGTACTTC
CASSSTSVGGEFEQYF
>.|TRBV11-2|TRBJ1-5|.
TGTGCCAGCAGCTTAGACGGACTAAATCAGCCCCAGCATTTT
CASSLDGLNQPQHF
>TRBD1|TRBV5-6|TRBJ1-2|.
TGTGCCAGCAGCGGCGGGGCAGGGGGAGGCTATGGCTACACCTTC
CASSGGAGGGYGYTF
>.|TRBV28|TRBJ2-7|.
TGTGCCAGCAGTTTGGGGCAGGGGGAGCAGTACTTC
CASSLGQGEQYF
>.|TRBV28|TRBJ1-1|few
TGTGCCAGCAGTGGCAACAGGGCGGGAGGGACTGAAGCTTTCTTT
CASSGNRAGGTEAFF
>.|TRBV7-9|TRBJ1-1|.
TGTGCCAGCAGCTCCCGATGGACAGAGACGAACACTGAAGCTTTCTTT
CASSSRWTETNTEAFF
>.|TRBV28|TRBJ2-1|.
TGTGCCAGCAGTTTATACGGGGTCATGGGTCGAGAGTCCTACAATGAGCAGTTCTTC
CASSLYGVMGRESYNEQFF